This TCR beta chain was sequenced for a study of kidney transplant recipient with SARS-CoV-2 infection. J lost 2 bases, V lost 9 bases, and 13 bases had no gene match. Germline CDR1 MDHEN, CDR2 SYDVKM. CDR3 length: 15 amino acids. TCRdb called the reads again in MiXCR, with one record for every CDR3 protein. Of 200,000 to 300,000 distinct CDR3 sequences in the sample, more than 25% are singletons; the top ten hold under 7.5%. The sequencing here drew on a blood sample, taken at baseline and on day 111 from a kidney transplant recipient. This sequence originates from a male patient between 25 and 39 years old who had COVID-19 and was a kidney transplant recipient. Some T cells may arise from the graft donor. The J gene is TRBJ2-7, the V gene TRBV28; 7 bases line up with TRBD2. DNA of the CDR3: TGTGCCAGAACGTCTAGCGGAAGACCGGCCTACGAGCAGTACTTC. Protein product: CARTSSGRPAYEQYF.